This T cell receptor (beta chain) was sequenced for a study of Ad26.COV2.S vaccination and SARS-CoV-2 variants. Study-wide context: Donor was in the COV1001 Ad26.COV2.S trial arm.

In regard to this clone: The antigen is unknown.

The V and J ends lost 0 bases and 0 bases respectively, with 8 bases between them. Per germline, CDR1 SGHTA and CDR2 FQGTGA. The CDR3 extends over 16 amino acids. Points from the study as a whole: Vaccine recipients had higher spike-specific TCR breadth than placebo recipients. Assessments of TCR breadth and depth may have underestimated the total T cell responses.

Method: immunoSEQ multiplex PCR; TCRdb's copy keeps in-frame clones and lacks some. Among some 370,000 clones listed, roughly 85% were seen once. The treatment here: approximately 18 received Ad26.COV2.S at low or high dose, single or two shots; several received placebo; per-sample allocation not given. Sampling was done on day 63 after the first vaccine or placebo injection. Based in Boston, the donor was an adult of 18-55 years. The source of this sequence is a person between 18 and 59 years old who received the Ad26.COV2.S COVID-19 vaccine or a placebo. This chain joins TRBV7-3 and TRBJ2-2; D perhaps matches TRBD2 (6 bases). The sequenced sample was peripheral blood, obtained in a trial of Ad26.COV2.S vaccine versus placebo. The CDR3 coding sequence is TGTGCCAGCAGCTTAACGGCGGGGCCGAACACCGGGGAGCTGTTTTTT. Amino acids: CASSLTAGPNTGELFF. Filled out from reference TRBV7-3 and TRBJ2-2, the complete variable domain reads GAGVSQTPSNKVTEKGKYVELRCDPISGHTALYWYRQSLGQGPEFLIYFQGTGAADDSGLPNDRFFAVRPEGSVSTLKIQRTERGDSAVYLCASSLTAGPNTGELFFGEGSRLTVL.